The 16 T cell receptor beta chains in this list originate from one sample, sequenced in a study of shared clonotypes between healthy human individuals (dated by TCRdb to the early 2020s). Library prep was done by the immunoSEQ multiplex PCR assay. The immuneACCESS repertoire file appears here via TCRdb, limited to in-frame rearrangements. These files lack a portion of the clones; in checked studies, under half of the deficit traces to unresolved V genes, and the cause of the others is not known. This sample gives about a million clones in total; more than 75% of them show up just once. Together, the top ten hold over 1.3% of the sample. Sequencing used memory CD4+ T cells sorted from blood. The cell subset or site label of this sample denotes: CD45RA-negative fraction. These TCRs come from a man aged 18 to 30 in good health.

This chain links TRBV5-1 with TRBJ1-1; a weak D match, TRBD1 (5 bases). V was clipped by 4 bases and J by 0 bases, with 13 bases between them. Germline V CDR1 and CDR2: SGHRS, YFSETQ. This CDR3 spans 15 amino acids. The chain's CDR3 is CASSPGTQMNTEAFF. CDR3 coding DNA: TGCGCCAGCAGCCCGGGGACCCAAATGAACACTGAAGCTTTCTTT. The whole variable domain, filled in from reference TRBV5-1 and TRBJ1-1, reads KAGVTQTPRYLIKTRGQQVTLSCSPISGHRSVSWYQQTPGQGLQFLFEYFSETQRNKGNFPGRFSGRQFSNSRSEMNVSTLELGDSALYLCASSPGTQMNTEAFFGQGTRLTVV.

This chain uses TRBV7-2 with TRBJ2-3, with 7 bases aligning to TRBD2. J gave up 9 bases and V 1 base, and 7 bases lay outside the gene matches. CDR1 and CDR2 from the germline V gene are SGHTA and FQGNSA. There are 14 residues in the CDR3. Written as DNA, the CDR3 is TGTGCCAGCAGCTTAGATATTTTGGGAGGGACGCAGTATTTT. Amino acid sequence: CASSLDILGGTQYF. The full variable domain, its missing parts supplied by reference TRBV7-2 and TRBJ2-3, is GAGVSQSPSNKVTEKGKDVELRCDPISGHTALYWYRQSLGQGLEFLIYFQGNSAPDKSGLPSDRFSAERTGGSVSTLTIQRTQQEDSAVYLCASSLDILGGTQYFGPGTRLTVL.

This CDR3 reads CSVEDLWGAGYTF. In DNA, the CDR3 is TGCAGCGTTGAAGATCTGTGGGGGGCTGGCTACACCTTC. The V call is TRBV29-1, the J call TRBJ1-2; D may be TRBD1 (6 bases). CDR1 SQVTM and CDR2 ANQGSEA come from the germline V gene. This CDR3 has 13 amino acids. Trimming pared 0 bases from V and 7 bases from J, leaving 12 bases between.

The chain employs TRBV6-4 and TRBJ1-5, with D maybe TRBD1 (5 bases). CDR3 length equals 15 residues. Trimming removed 4 bases at V and 1 base at J, with 11 bases between. Germline lookup yields CDR1 MRHNA and CDR2 SNTAGT. The CDR3 loop reads CASSGNRRSNQPQHF. The CDR3 DNA reads TGTGCCAGCAGTGGGAACAGGAGGAGCAATCAGCCCCAGCATTTT.

The CDR3 reads CASSLLDSSNQPQHF. The CDR3 DNA reads TGCGCCAGCAGCTTGTTGGACAGTAGCAATCAGCCCCAGCATTTT. The gene calls are TRBV5-1 and TRBJ1-5; TRBD1 might be the D (6 bases). The CDR3 is 15 amino acids. The V end was cut by 1 base, the J end by 0 bases, with 8 bases between. Per the germline V gene, CDR1 is SGHRS and CDR2 is YFSETQ.

Regarding this clone: Additional DNA sequences in this sample encode the identical CDR3. The chain joins TRBV7-2 to TRBJ2-7, with 12 bases matching TRBD2. The ends lost 1 base at V and 4 bases at J; junction bases unmatched: 2. Looked up from germline, CDR1 is SGHTA and CDR2 is FQGNSA. The CDR3 has 15 residues. The CDR3 DNA reads as TGTGCCAGCAGCTTAGGACTAGCGGGAGTTTACGAGCAGTACTTC. Residues: CASSLGLAGVYEQYF.

The V call is TRBV5-4, the J call TRBJ1-6, with no clear D. The V gene lost 4 bases and the J gene lost 10 bases, with 21 bases spanning the gap. CDR3 length equals 16 residues. Germline CDR1 and CDR2: SGHNT and YYREEE (reference sequence). CDR3 nucleotides: TGTGCCAGCAGCGCAAACCCGGACCTTAGTGGCTCACCCCTCCACTTT. It translates to CASSANPDLSGSPLHF.

This clone was counted between two and nine times. This sample also contains other DNA sequences that code for the same CDR3. The CDR3: CASSVGLTGTDTQYF. In DNA form, the CDR3 reads TGTGCCAGCAGCGTAGGACTCACTGGCACAGATACGCAGTATTTT. This chain uses TRBV9 with TRBJ2-3; D gene uncertain. V lost 0 bases to trimming and J lost 1 base, with 9 bases between them. The CDR3 has 15 residues. Germline CDR1 is SGDLS and CDR2 is YYNGEE. Full variable domain (rest looked up from reference TRBV9 and TRBJ2-3): DSGVTQTPKHLITATGQRVTLRCSPRSGDLSVYWYQQSLDQGLQFLIQYYNGEERAKGNILERFSAQQFPDLHSELNLSSLELGDSALYFCASSVGLTGTDTQYFGPGTRLTVL.

The chain employs TRBV7-3 and TRBJ2-1; D uncertain. Germline CDR1 and CDR2: SGHTA and FQGTGA. CDR3 size: 15 residues. Trimming took 0 bases from V and 10 from J, leaving 16 bases between them. The CDR3 is CASSLTGTDREEQFF. The CDR3, as DNA: TGTGCCAGCAGCTTAACGGGTACGGACCGTGAGGAGCAGTTCTTC.

This clone came up a few times. The chain joins TRBV7-9 to TRBJ1-5; the D gene is possibly TRBD1 (5 bases). CDR3 size: 16 residues. V shed 5 bases and J shed 5 bases, with 19 bases lying between them. Germline V gene data show CDR1 as SEHNR and CDR2 as FQNEAQ (reference sequence). CDR3 region: CASSPTSWGGDQPQHF. DNA of the CDR3: TGTGCCAGCAGCCCAACGAGTTGGGGGGGAGATCAGCCCCAGCATTTT.

The J gene is TRBJ2-3, the V gene TRBV7-8; 7 bases map to TRBD2. CDR1 is SGHVS and CDR2 is FQNEAQ in the germline V gene. CDR3 size: 18 residues. Unmatched junction bases numbered 13, after V lost 2 bases and J lost 2 bases. In DNA, the CDR3 is TGTGCCAGCAGCTTACGAAGCTCCGGGGGAGGGGTCACAGATACGCAGTATTTT. Translating gives CASSLRSSGGGVTDTQYF.

A note on this clone: Since a much larger clone is just one base distant, this may be a read error. Other nucleotide sequences from this sample produce the same CDR3. The gene calls are TRBV11-2 and TRBJ1-1, with a possible D match to TRBD1 (5 bases). Germline loops: CDR1 SGHAT, CDR2 FQNNGV. The CDR3 spans 15 residues. CDR3 nucleotides: TGTGCCAGCAGCCCGAATCAGGGTGGATACACTGAAGCCTTCTTT. Its protein is CASSPNQGGYTEAFF.

A remark on this clone: Only one base separates this from a far larger clonotype, so it likely reflects a read error. The sample has other DNA sequences that encode this CDR3 too. The chain uses TRBV11-3 and TRBJ2-7; D is unresolved. This CDR3 contains 12 residues. Germline V gives CDR1 SGHNT, CDR2 YENEEA. DNA for the CDR3: TGTGCCAGCAGCCTAGACGGCGACGAGCAGTACTTC. It encodes CASSLDGDEQYF.

This chain connects TRBV5-6 to TRBJ1-4, with 12 bases that match TRBD1. J gave up 2 bases and V 4 bases, and 3 bases lay outside the gene matches. The CDR3 sequence is 16 residues long. Germline assignment: CDR1 SGHDT and CDR2 YYEEEE. CDR3 coding DNA: TGTGCCAGCAGCCGGGACAGGGGGCTCACTAATGAAAAACTGTTTTTT. The encoded protein is CASSRDRGLTNEKLFF.

This rearrangement joins TRBV2 to TRBJ2-4; D is unresolved. Deletions cut 1 base from V and 0 bases from J, with 7 bases between. CDR1 and CDR2 from the germline V gene are SNHLY and FYNNEI. The CDR3 contains 15 residues. The CDR3 protein is CASSEDSQAKNIQYF. The CDR3, as DNA: TGTGCCAGCAGTGAAGACTCTCAAGCCAAAAACATTCAGTACTTC.

This sequence joins TRBV18 and TRBJ2-5; 8 bases match TRBD1. Unmatched junction bases numbered 7, after V lost 0 bases and J lost 4 bases. CDR1 and CDR2 from the germline V gene are KGHSH and LQKENI. The CDR3 extends over 16 amino acids. The CDR3 sequence: CASSPPGRTGGETQYF. Here the CDR3 DNA reads TGTGCCAGCTCACCACCCGGGCGAACAGGGGGAGAGACCCAGTACTTC.